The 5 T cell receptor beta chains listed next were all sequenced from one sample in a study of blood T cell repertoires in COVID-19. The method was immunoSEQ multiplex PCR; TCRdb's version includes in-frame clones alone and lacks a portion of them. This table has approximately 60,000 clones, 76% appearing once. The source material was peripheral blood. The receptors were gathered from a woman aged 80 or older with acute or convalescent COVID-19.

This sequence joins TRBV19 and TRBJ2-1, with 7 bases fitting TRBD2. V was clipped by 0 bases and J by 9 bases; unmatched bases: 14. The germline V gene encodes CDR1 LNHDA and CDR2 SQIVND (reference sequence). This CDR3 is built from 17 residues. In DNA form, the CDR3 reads TGTGCCAGTAGTATAGACGTAGGCGGGAGCGGTAAAGGTGAGCAGTTCTTC. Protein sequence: CASSIDVGGSGKGEQFF.

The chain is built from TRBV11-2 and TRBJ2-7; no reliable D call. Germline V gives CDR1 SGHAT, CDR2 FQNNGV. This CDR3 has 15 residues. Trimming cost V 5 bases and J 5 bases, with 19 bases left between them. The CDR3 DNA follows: TGTGCCAGCAGCCCCCTGGTGCGGCATCCGGACGAGCAGTACTTC. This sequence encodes CASSPLVRHPDEQYF. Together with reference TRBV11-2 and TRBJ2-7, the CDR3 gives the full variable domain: EAGVAQSPRYKIIEKRQSVAFWCNPISGHATLYWYQQILGQGPKLLIQFQNNGVVDDSQLPKDRFSAERLKGVDSTLKIQPAKLEDSAVYLCASSPLVRHPDEQYFGPGTRLTVT.

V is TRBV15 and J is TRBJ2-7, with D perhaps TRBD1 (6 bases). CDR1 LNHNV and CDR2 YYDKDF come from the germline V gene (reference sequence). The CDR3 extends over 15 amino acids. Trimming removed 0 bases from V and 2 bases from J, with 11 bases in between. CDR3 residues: CATSRDPGVTYEQYF. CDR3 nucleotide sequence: TGTGCCACCAGCAGAGACCCAGGGGTAACCTACGAGCAGTACTTC.

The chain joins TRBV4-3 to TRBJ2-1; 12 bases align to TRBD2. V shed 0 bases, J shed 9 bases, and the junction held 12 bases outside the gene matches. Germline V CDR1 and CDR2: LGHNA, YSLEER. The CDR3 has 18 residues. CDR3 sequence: CASSQEGASGRAVIEQFF. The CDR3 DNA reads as TGCGCCAGCAGCCAAGAGGGCGCTAGCGGGAGGGCCGTAATTGAGCAGTTCTTC.

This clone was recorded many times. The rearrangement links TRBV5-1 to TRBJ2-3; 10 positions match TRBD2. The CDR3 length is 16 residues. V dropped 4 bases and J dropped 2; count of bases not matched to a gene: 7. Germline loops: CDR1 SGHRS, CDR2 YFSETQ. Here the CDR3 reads CASSLGLAESTDTQYF. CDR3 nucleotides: TGCGCCAGCAGCCTTGGACTAGCGGAGTCCACAGATACGCAGTATTTT.